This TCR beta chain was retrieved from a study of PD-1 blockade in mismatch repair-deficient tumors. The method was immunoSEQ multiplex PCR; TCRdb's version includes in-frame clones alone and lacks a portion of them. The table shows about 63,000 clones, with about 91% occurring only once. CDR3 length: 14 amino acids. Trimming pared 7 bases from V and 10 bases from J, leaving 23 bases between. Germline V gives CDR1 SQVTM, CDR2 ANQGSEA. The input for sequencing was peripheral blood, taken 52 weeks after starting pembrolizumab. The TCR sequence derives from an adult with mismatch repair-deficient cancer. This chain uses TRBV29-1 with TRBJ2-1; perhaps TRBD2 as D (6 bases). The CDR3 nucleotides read TGCAGCGCAACTGGGGGGACCCACCTAGGGGAGCAGTTCTTC. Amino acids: CSATGGTHLGEQFF.